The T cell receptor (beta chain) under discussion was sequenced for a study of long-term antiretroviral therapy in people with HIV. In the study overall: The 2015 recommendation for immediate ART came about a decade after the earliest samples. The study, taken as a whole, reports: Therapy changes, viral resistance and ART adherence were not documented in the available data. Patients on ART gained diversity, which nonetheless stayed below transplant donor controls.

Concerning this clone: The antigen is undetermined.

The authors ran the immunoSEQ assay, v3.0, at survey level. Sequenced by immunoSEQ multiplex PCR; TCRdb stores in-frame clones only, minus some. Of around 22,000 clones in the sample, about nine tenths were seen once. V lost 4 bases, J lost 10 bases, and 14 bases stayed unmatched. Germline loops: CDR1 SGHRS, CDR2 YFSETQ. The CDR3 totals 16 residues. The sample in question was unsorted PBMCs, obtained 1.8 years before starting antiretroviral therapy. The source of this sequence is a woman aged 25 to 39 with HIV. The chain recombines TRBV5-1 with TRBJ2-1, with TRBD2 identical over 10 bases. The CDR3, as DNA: TGCGCCAGCAGCCCCAGCGGGGGGGCCGGAAGGGAAGAGCAGTTCTTC. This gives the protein CASSPSGGAGREEQFF. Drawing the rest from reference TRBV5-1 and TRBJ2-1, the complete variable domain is KAGVTQTPRYLIKTRGQQVTLSCSPISGHRSVSWYQQTPGQGLQFLFEYFSETQRNKGNFPGRFSGRQFSNSRSEMNVSTLELGDSALYLCASSPSGGAGREEQFFGPGTRLTVL.